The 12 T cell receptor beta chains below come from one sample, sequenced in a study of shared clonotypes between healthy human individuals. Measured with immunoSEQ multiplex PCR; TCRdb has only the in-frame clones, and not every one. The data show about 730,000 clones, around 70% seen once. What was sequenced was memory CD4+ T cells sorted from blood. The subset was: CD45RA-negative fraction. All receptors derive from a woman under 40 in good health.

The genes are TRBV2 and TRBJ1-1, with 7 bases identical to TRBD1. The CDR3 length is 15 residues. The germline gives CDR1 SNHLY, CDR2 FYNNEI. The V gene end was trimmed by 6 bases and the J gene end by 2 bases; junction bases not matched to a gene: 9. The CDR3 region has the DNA TGTGCCAGCAGAGGGGGCCCGCGGGCTAACACTGAAGCTTTCTTT. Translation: CASRGGPRANTEAFF.

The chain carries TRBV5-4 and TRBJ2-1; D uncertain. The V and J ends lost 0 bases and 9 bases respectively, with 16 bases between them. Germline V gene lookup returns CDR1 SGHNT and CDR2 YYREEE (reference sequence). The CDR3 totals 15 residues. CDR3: CASSLGTTPYGEQFF. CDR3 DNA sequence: TGTGCCAGCAGCTTGGGGACCACCCCATACGGTGAGCAGTTCTTC. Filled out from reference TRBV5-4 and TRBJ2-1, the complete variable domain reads ETGVTQSPTHLIKTRGQQVTLRCSSQSGHNTVSWYQQALGQGPQFIFQYYREEENGRGNFPPRFSGLQFPNYSSELNVNALELDDSALYLCASSLGTTPYGEQFFGPGTRLTVL.

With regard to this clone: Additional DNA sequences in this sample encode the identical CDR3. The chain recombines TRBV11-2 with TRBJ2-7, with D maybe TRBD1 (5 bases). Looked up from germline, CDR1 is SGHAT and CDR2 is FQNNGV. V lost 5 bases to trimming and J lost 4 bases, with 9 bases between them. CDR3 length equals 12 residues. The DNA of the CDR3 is TGTGCCAGCAGCCTACAGGCGTACGAGCAGTACTTC. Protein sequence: CASSLQAYEQYF.

CDR3 nucleotide sequence: TGTGCCATCAGTAGAGAAACCACAGATACGCAGTATTTT. This gives the protein CAISRETTDTQYF. The genes are TRBV10-3 and TRBJ2-3, with D unclear. Per the germline V gene, CDR1 is ENHRY and CDR2 is SYGVKD. The CDR3 is 13 amino acids. V was clipped by 5 bases and J by 2 bases, with 8 bases between them.

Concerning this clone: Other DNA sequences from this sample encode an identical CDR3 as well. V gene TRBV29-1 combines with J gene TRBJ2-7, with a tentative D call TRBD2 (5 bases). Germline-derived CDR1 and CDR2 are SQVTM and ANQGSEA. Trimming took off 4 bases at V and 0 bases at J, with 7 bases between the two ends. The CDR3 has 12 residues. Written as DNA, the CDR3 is TGCAGCGTTGTGAGGGACTCCTACGAGCAGTACTTC. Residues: CSVVRDSYEQYF.

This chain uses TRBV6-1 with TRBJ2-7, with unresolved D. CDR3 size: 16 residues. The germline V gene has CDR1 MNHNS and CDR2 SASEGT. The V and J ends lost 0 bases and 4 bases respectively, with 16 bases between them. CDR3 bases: TGTGCCAGCAGTGAAGCGGGTACCACCCTCTGGTACGAGCAGTACTTC. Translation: CASSEAGTTLWYEQYF.

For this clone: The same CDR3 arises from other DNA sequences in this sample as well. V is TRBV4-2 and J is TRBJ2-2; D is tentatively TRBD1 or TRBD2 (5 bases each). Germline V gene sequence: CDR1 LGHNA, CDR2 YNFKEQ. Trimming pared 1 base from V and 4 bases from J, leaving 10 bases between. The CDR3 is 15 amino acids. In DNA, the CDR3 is TGTGCCAGCAGCCAAGGGACTGGGACCACCGGGGAGCTGTTTTTT. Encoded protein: CASSQGTGTTGELFF.

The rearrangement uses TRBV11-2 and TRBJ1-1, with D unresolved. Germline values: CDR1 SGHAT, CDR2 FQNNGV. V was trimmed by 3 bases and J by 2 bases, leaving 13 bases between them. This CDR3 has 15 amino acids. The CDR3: CASSLGGRSNTEAFF. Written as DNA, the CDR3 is TGTGCCAGCAGCTTGGGCGGGCGATCTAACACTGAAGCTTTCTTT.

Here the CDR3 reads CASSLGGLPEQYF. The DNA of the CDR3 is TGTGCCAGCAGCTTAGGGGGGCTACCCGAGCAGTACTTC. The chain joins TRBV11-2 to TRBJ2-7; a possible D gene is TRBD1 (6 bases). V was shortened by 1 base and J by 6 bases, with 10 bases between the two germline ends. Germline CDR1 is SGHAT and CDR2 is FQNNGV. This CDR3 is 13 amino acids long.

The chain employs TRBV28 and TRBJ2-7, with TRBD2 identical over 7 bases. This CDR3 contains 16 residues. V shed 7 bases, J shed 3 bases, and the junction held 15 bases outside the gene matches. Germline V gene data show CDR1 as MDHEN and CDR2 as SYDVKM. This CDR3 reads CASISGALAEGYEQYF. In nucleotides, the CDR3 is TGTGCCAGCATTTCGGGCGCCCTAGCGGAAGGCTACGAGCAGTACTTC. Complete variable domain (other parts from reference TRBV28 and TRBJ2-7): DVKVTQSSRYLVKRTGEKVFLECVQDMDHENMFWYRQDPGLGLRLIYFSYDVKMKEKGDIPEGYSVSREKKERFSLILESASTNQTSMYLCASISGALAEGYEQYFGPGTRLTVT.

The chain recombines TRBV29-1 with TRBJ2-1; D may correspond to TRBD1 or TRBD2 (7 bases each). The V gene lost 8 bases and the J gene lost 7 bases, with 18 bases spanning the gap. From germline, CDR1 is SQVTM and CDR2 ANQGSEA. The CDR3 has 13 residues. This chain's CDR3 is CSSTYRGGNEQFF. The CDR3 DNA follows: TGCAGCTCAACTTACAGGGGAGGGAATGAGCAGTTCTTC.

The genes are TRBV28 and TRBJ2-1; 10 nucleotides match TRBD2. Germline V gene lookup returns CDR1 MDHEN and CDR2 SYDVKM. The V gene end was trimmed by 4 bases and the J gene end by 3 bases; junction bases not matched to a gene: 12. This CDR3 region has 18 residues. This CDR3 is CASSSPASGSAFYNEQFF. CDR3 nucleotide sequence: TGTGCCAGCAGTTCCCCGGCTAGCGGGAGCGCTTTCTACAATGAGCAGTTCTTC.